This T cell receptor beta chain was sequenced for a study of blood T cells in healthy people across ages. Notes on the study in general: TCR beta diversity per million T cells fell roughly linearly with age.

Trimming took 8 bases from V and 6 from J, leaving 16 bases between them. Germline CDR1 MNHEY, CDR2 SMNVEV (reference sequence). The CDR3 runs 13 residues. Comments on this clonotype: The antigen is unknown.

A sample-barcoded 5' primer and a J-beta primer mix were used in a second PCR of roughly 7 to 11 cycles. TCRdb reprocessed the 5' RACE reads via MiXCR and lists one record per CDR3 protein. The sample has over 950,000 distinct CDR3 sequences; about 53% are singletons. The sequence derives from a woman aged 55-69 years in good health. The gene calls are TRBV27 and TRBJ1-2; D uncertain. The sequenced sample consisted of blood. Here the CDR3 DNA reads TGTGCCAGCGGGGAAGGCGCGGGTCATGGCTACACCTTC. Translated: CASGEGAGHGYTF.